This T cell receptor (beta chain) originates from a study of monozygotic twins with inflammatory bowel disease. Findings and limits, study-wide: Repertoire similarity did not differ between concordant and discordant twins, possibly owing to limited power. IBD patients shared fewer clonotypes with others than healthy twins, especially with disease activity.

The CDR3 length is 14 residues. Germline V gene data show CDR1 as KGHSH and CDR2 as LQKENI. To note about this clonotype: What it recognizes is unknown.

cDNA was produced in eight separate reactions per sample. TCRdb derives one entry per CDR3 protein from the 5' RACE reads, leaving out DNA. The sample features about 140,000 distinct CDR3 sequences, with around 2.5% in its top ten. The receptor's source is a human donor with ulcerative colitis or Crohn's disease, or a healthy co-twin of an affected twin (not recorded which). The chain uses TRBV18 and TRBJ1-4. The material sequenced was blood. The chain's CDR3 is CASSPVQNNEKLFF.